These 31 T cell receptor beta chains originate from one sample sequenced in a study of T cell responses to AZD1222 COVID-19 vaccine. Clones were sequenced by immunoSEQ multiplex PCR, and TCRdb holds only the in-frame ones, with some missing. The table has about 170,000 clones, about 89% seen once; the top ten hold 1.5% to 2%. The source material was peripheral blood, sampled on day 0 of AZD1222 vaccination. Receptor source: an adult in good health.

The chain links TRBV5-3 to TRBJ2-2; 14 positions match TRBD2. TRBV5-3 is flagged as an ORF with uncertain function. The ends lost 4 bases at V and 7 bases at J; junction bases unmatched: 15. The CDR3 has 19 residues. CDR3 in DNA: TGTGCCAGAAGCGCCAGCCCTAGACTAGCGGGAGGGCTCATCGGGGAGCTGTTTTTT. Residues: CARSASPRLAGGLIGELFF.

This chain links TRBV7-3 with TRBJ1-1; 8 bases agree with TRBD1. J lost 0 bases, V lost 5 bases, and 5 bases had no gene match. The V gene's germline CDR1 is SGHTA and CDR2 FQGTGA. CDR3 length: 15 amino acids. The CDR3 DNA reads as TGTGCCAGCAGCCCACAGGGGGGGATGAACACTGAAGCTTTCTTT. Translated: CASSPQGGMNTEAFF.

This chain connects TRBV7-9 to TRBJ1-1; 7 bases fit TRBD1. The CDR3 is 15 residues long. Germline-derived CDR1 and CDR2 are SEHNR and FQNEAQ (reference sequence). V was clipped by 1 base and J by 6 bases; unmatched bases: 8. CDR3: CASSLERQGWAEAFF. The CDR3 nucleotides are TGTGCCAGCAGCTTAGAGAGACAGGGTTGGGCTGAAGCTTTCTTT.

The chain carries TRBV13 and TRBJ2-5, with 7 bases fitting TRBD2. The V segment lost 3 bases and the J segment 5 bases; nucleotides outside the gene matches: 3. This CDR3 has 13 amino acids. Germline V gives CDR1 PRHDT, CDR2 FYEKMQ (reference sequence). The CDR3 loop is CASSFGGLETQYF. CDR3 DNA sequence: TGTGCCAGCAGCTTCGGGGGGTTGGAGACCCAGTACTTC. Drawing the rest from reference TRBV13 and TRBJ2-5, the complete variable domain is AAGVIQSPRHLIKEKRETATLKCYPIPRHDTVYWYQQGPGQDPQFLISFYEKMQSDKGSIPDRFSAQQFSDYHSELNMSSLELGDSALYFCASSFGGLETQYFGPGTRLLVL.

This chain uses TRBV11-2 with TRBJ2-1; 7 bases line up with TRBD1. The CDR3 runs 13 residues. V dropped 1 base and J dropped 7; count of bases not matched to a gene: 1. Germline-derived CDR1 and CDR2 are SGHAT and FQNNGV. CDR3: CASSLGTGNEQFF. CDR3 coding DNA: TGTGCCAGCAGCTTAGGGACAGGAAATGAGCAGTTCTTC.

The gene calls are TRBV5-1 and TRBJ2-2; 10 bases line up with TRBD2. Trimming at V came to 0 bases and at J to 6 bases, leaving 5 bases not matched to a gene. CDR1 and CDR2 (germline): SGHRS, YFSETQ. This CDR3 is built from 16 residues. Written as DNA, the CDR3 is TGCGCCAGCAGCTTGGAGCCTAGCGGGAGCTCCGGGGAGCTGTTTTTT. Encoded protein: CASSLEPSGSSGELFF.

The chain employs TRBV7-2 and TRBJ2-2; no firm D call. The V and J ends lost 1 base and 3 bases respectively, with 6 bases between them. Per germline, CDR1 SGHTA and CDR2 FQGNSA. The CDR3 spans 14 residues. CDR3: CASSLDGYTGELFF. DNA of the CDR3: TGTGCCAGCAGCTTAGACGGATACACCGGGGAGCTGTTTTTT.

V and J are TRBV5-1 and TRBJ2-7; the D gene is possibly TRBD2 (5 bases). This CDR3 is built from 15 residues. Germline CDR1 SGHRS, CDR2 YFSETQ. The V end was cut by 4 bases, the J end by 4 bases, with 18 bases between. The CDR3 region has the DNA TGCGCCAGCAGCCCTGATTTCGGGGTCGGGTACGAGCAGTACTTC. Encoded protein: CASSPDFGVGYEQYF.

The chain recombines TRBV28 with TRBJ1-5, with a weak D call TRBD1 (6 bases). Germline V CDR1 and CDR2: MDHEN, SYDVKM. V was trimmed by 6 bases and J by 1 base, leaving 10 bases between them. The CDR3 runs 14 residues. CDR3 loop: CASSFQGSNQPQHF. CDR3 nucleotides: TGTGCCAGCAGCTTTCAGGGGAGCAATCAGCCCCAGCATTTT. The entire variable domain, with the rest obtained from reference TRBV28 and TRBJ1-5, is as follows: DVKVTQSSRYLVKRTGEKVFLECVQDMDHENMFWYRQDPGLGLRLIYFSYDVKMKEKGDIPEGYSVSREKKERFSLILESASTNQTSMYLCASSFQGSNQPQHFGDGTRLSIL.

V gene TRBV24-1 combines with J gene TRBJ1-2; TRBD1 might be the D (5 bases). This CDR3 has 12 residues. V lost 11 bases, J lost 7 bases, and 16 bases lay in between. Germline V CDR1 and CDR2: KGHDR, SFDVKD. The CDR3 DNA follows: TGTGCCATCAATCAGGGACTCGGTGGCTACACCTTC. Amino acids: CAINQGLGGYTF.

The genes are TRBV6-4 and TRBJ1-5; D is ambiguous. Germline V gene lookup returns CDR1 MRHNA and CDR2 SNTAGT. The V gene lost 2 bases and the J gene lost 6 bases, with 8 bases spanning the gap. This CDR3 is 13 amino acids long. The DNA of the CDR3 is TGTGCCAGCAGTGACAGGGAAGGTCAGCCCCAGCATTTT. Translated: CASSDREGQPQHF.

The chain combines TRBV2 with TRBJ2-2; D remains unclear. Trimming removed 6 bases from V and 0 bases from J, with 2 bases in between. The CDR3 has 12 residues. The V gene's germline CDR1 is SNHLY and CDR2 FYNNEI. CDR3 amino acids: CASSSNTGELFF. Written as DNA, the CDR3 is TGTGCCAGCAGCTCGAACACCGGGGAGCTGTTTTTT.

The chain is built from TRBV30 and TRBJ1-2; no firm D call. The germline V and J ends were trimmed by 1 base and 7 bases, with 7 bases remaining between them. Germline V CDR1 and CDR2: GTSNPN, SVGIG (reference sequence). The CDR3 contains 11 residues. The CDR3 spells CAWSGLGGYTF. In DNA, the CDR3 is TGTGCCTGGAGTGGTCTAGGTGGCTACACCTTC.

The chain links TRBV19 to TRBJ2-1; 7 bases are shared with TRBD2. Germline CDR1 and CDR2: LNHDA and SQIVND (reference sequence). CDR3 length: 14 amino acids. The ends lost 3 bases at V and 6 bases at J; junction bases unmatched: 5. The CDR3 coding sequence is TGTGCCAGTAGTATTGGGGGGGGACCCAATGAGCAGTTCTTC. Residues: CASSIGGGPNEQFF. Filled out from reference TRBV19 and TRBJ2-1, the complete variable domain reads DGGITQSPKYLFRKEGQNVTLSCEQNLNHDAMYWYRQDPGQGLRLIYYSQIVNDFQKGDIAEGYSVSREKKESFPLTVTSAQKNPTAFYLCASSIGGGPNEQFFGPGTRLTVL.

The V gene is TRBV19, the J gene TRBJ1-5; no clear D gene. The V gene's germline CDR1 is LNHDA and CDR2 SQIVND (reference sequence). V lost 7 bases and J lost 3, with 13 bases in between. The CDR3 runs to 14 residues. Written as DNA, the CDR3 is TGTGCCAGTAAAGGTGGAGACTACAATCAGCCCCAGCATTTT. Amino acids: CASKGGDYNQPQHF.

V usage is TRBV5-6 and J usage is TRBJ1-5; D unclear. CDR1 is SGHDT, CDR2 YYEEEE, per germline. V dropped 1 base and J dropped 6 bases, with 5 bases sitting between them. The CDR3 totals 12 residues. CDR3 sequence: CASSLRSQPQHF. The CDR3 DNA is TGTGCCAGCAGCTTGAGGTCTCAGCCCCAGCATTTT.

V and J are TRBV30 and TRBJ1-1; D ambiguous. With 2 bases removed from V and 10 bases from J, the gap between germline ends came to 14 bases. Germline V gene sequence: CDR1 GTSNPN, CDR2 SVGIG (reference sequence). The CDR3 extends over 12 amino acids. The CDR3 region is CAWSIRSLRAFF. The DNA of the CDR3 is TGTGCCTGGAGTATACGTTCCTTACGAGCTTTCTTT.

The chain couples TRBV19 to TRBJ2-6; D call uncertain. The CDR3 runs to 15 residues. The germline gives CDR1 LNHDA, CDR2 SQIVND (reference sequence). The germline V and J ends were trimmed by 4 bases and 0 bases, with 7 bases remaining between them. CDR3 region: CASSTRSSGANVLTF. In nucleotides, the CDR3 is TGTGCCAGTAGTACTCGAAGCTCTGGGGCCAACGTCCTGACTTTC.

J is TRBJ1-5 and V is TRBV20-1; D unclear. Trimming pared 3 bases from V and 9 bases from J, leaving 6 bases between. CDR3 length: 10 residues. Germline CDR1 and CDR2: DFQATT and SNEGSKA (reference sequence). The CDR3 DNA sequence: TGCAGTGCTAGTGATGGGCCCCAGCATTTT. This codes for CSASDGPQHF.

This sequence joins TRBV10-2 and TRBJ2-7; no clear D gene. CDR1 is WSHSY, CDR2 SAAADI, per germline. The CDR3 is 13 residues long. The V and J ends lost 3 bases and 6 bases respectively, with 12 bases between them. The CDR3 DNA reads TGCGCCAGCAGTGAAAAGCCCCCGGGCGAGCAGTACTTC. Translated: CASSEKPPGEQYF.

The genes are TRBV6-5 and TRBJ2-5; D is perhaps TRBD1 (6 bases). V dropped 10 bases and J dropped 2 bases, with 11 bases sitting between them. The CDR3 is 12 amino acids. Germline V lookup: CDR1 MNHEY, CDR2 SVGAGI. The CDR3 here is CATQDSQETQYF. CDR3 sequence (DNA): TGTGCCACCCAGGACAGTCAAGAGACCCAGTACTTC.

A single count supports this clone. The CDR3 bases are TGTGCCAGCAGCAGACTAGCGGGAGTGGAGGAGACCCAGTACTTC. Its protein product is CASSRLAGVEETQYF. The chain combines TRBV21-1 with TRBJ2-5; no check of the table's D call, TRBD2, against the DNA was made. TRBV21-1 is deemed a pseudogene. The CDR3 runs 15 residues.

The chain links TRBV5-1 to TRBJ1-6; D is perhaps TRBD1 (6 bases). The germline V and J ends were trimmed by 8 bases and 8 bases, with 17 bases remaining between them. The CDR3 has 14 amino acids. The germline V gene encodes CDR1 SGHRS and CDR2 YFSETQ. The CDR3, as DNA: TGCGCCAGTTCGTCCGGGACACCTTATTCACCCCTCCACTTT. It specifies CASSSGTPYSPLHF.

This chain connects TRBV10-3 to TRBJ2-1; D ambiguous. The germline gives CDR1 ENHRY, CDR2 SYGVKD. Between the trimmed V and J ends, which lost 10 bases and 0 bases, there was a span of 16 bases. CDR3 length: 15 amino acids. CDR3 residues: CATTESPSSYNEQFF. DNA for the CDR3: TGTGCCACGACGGAGAGTCCAAGCTCCTACAATGAGCAGTTCTTC.

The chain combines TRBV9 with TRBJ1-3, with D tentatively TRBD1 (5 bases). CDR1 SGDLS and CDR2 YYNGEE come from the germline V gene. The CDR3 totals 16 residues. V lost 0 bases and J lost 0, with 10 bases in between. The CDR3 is CASSVEEGNSGNTIYF. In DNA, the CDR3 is TGTGCCAGCAGCGTAGAGGAGGGGAACTCTGGAAACACCATATATTTT.

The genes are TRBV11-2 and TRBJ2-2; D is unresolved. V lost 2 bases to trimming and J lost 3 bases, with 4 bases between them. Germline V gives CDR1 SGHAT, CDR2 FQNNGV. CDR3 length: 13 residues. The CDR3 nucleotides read TGTGCCAGCAGCTTATCGGACACCGGGGAGCTGTTTTTT. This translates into CASSLSDTGELFF.

The CDR3 coding sequence is TGTGCCAGCAGTTACTCCGGGACGGCTAATGAAAAACTGTTTTTT. Its protein product is CASSYSGTANEKLFF. This sequence joins TRBV6-5 and TRBJ1-4; TRBD1 might be the D (5 bases). Per the germline V gene, CDR1 is MNHEY and CDR2 is SVGAGI. Trimming took off 0 bases at V and 3 bases at J, with 8 bases between the two ends. The CDR3 totals 15 residues.

The CDR3: CASSVGGPETQYF. The CDR3 nucleotides read TGTGCCAGCAGTGTGGGGGGGCCCGAGACCCAGTACTTC. The chain uses TRBV2 and TRBJ2-5; D is possibly TRBD2 (7 bases). Germline CDR1 reads SNHLY; CDR2 reads FYNNEI. The length of the CDR3 is 13 residues. Trimming removed 4 bases from V and 5 bases from J, with 11 bases in between.

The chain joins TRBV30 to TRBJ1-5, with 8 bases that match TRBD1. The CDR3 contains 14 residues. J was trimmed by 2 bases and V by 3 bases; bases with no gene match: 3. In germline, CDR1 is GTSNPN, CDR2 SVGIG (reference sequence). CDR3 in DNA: TGTGCCTGGAGGCAGACAGGGGGCAATCAGCCCCAGCATTTT. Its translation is CAWRQTGGNQPQHF.

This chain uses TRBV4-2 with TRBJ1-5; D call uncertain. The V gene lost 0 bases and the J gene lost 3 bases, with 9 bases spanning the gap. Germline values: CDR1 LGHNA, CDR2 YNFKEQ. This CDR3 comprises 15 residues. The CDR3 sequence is CASSQDGQNNQPQHF. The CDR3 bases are TGTGCCAGCAGCCAAGATGGGCAGAACAATCAGCCCCAGCATTTT.

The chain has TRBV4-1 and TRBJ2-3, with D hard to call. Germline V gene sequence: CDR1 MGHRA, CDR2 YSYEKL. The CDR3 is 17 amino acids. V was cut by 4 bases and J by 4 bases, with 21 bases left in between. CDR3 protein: CASSPLTGRSSPDTQYF. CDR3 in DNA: TGCGCCAGCAGCCCTCTCACGGGCAGATCCTCCCCAGATACGCAGTATTTT.